The clone carrying this T cell receptor (beta chain) was detected ten times or more. Its antigen is not identified. The V end was cut by 1 base, the J end by 7 bases, with 14 bases between. The CDR3 runs 14 residues. In germline, CDR1 is MNHNY, CDR2 SVGAGI (reference sequence). These data originate in a study of breast tumors, draining lymph nodes, adjacent tissues. Findings and limits, study-wide: Tumor and nontumor repertoires were significantly more similar in luminal-like than in basal-like breast cancer. Tumor TCR diversity was below lymph nodes but above nontumor tissue. The data were judged consistent with most tumor T cells coming from lymph node and expanding in tumor. The lymph node origin of tumor T cells was framed as consistent with a hypothesis, not demonstrated.

TCRdb independently ran MiXCR on the multiplex PCR reads; one entry per CDR3 protein. In the table there are 15,000 to 20,000 distinct CDR3 sequences, roughly two fifths of which are singletons. The receptor was isolated from a female donor with breast cancer. Some clones in this sample may be carry-over from other donors' samples. The chain is built from TRBV6-6 and TRBJ2-7; D ambiguous. The specimen was breast tumor tissue. The DNA of the CDR3 is TGTGCCAGCAGTTACTTGGCGGACCGAGGAGAGCAGTACTTC. This encodes CASSYLADRGEQYF.